This T cell receptor (beta chain) was captured by sequencing in a study of blood T cell repertoires in COVID-19. The overall study: Material from acute and convalescent COVID-19 was sourced from the United States, Italy and Spain.

The germline CDR1 and CDR2 sequences are MNHEY and SMNVEV (reference sequence). The CDR3 runs 19 residues. After removal of 0 bases from V and 2 bases from J, the junction contained 9 bases not matched to a gene. This table comes from immunoSEQ multiplex PCR, and its TCRdb copy is limited to in-frame clones, with some not included. The sample lists under 75,000 clones; 80% to 95% were seen once. The material sequenced was peripheral blood. The rearrangement links TRBV27 to TRBJ2-2, with 10 bases matching TRBD1. The TCR was taken from a man aged 50 to 59 with active COVID-19. This chain's CDR3 is CASSLSTGGDYRNTGELFF. The CDR3 bases are TGTGCCAGCAGTTTATCGACAGGGGGCGATTACCGTAACACCGGGGAGCTGTTTTTT.